What follows are 16 T cell receptor beta chains derived from one specimen sequenced in a study of monozygotic twins with inflammatory bowel disease. TCRdb re-called the 5' RACE reads; one entry per CDR3 protein, DNA not given. This table lists approximately 400,000 distinct CDR3 sequences. Material: blood. The receptors come from a human donor with ulcerative colitis or Crohn's disease, or a healthy co-twin of an affected twin (not recorded which).

The CDR3 spells CASSHSYDPTDTQYF. The chain employs TRBV14 and TRBJ2-3. Germline V gives CDR1 SGHDN, CDR2 FVKESK. The CDR3 loop spans 15 amino acids.

The chain links TRBV7-2 to TRBJ1-1. There are 14 residues in the CDR3. The V gene's germline CDR1 is SGHTA and CDR2 FQGNSA. The CDR3 reads CASSVQGGDTEAFF.

This chain joins TRBV19 and TRBJ1-1; TCRdb lists TRBD1, though no DNA is available to test this call. Germline assignment: CDR1 LNHDA and CDR2 SQIVND (reference sequence). The CDR3 extends over 15 amino acids. CDR3 loop: CASSQLQGAQVEAFF.

The chain joins TRBV6-1 to TRBJ2-3; TCRdb selects TRBD1, and the lack of DNA leaves this call unchecked. This CDR3 is built from 14 residues. Looked up from germline, CDR1 is MNHNS and CDR2 is SASEGT. The CDR3 loop is CASSEGGGRHTQYF.

The V and J genes are TRBV5-1 and TRBJ1-1; TCRdb outputs TRBD1, but without DNA this stays unchecked. Germline V gene lookup returns CDR1 SGHRS and CDR2 YFSETQ. The CDR3 covers 15 residues. The CDR3 sequence is CASSGGDRMNTEAFF.

The chain recombines TRBV7-2 with TRBJ2-7; lacking DNA, the TRBD2 call made by TCRdb goes unchecked. Germline CDR1 reads SGHTA; CDR2 reads FQGNSA. This CDR3 has 16 amino acids. CDR3: CASSLGLGGSLAEQYF.

The chain employs TRBV5-1 and TRBJ2-5. CDR1 and CDR2 (germline): SGHRS, YFSETQ. CDR3 length: 14 residues. CDR3 loop: CASSRLGGQETQYF.

The chain employs TRBV10-3 and TRBJ2-1; TCRdb designates TRBD2, a call that cannot be tested without DNA. CDR1 ENHRY and CDR2 SYGVKD come from the germline V gene. The length of the CDR3 is 16 residues. This chain's CDR3 is CAISEPAGGLLNEQFF.

CDR3 region: CASSMEAGIQETQYF. The J gene is TRBJ2-5, the V gene TRBV2; the D call of TRBD2 rests on TCRdb alone, since no DNA is present to check it. CDR1 is SNHLY and CDR2 is FYNNEI in the germline V gene. The length of the CDR3 is 15 residues.

The chain joins TRBV7-2 to TRBJ2-7; checking the TCRdb D call of TRBD2 is not possible without DNA. The germline V gene encodes CDR1 SGHTA and CDR2 FQGNSA. CDR3 size: 14 residues. This chain's CDR3 is CASSLRGRGYEQYF. Full variable domain (missing parts from reference TRBV7-2 and TRBJ2-7): GAGVSQSPSNKVTEKGKDVELRCDPISGHTALYWYRQSLGQGLEFLIYFQGNSAPDKSGLPSDRFSAERTGGSVSTLTIQRTQQEDSAVYLCASSLRGRGYEQYFGPGTRLTVT.

The chain carries TRBV5-1 and TRBJ2-1; there is no DNA to check the TCRdb D call of TRBD2. The germline gives CDR1 SGHRS, CDR2 YFSETQ. The CDR3 is 15 residues long. This CDR3 reads CASSLVKGGGNEQFF. Full variable domain (missing parts from reference TRBV5-1 and TRBJ2-1): KAGVTQTPRYLIKTRGQQVTLSCSPISGHRSVSWYQQTPGQGLQFLFEYFSETQRNKGNFPGRFSGRQFSNSRSEMNVSTLELGDSALYLCASSLVKGGGNEQFFGPGTRLTVL.

The rearrangement joins TRBV5-1 to TRBJ2-3; TCRdb proposes TRBD1, but this gene call is untestable without DNA. Germline V lookup: CDR1 SGHRS, CDR2 YFSETQ. There are 14 residues in the CDR3. CDR3 region: CASSLGGFLDTQYF.

The chain has TRBV25-1 and TRBJ2-5; TCRdb designates TRBD1, a call that cannot be tested without DNA. CDR1 MGHDK and CDR2 SYGVNS come from the germline V gene. This CDR3 spans 13 amino acids. This chain's CDR3 is CASSEPPWETQYF. The variable domain in full, completed from reference TRBV25-1 and TRBJ2-5, reads EADIYQTPRYLVIGTGKKITLECSQTMGHDKMYWYQQDPGMELHLIHYSYGVNSTEKGDLSSESTVSRIRTEHFPLTLESARPSHTSQYLCASSEPPWETQYFGPGTRLLVL.

This chain connects TRBV12-3 or TRBV12-4 to TRBJ1-5; TCRdb proposes TRBD1, but this gene call is untestable without DNA. There are 15 residues in the CDR3. This chain's CDR3 is CASRKRGTGNQPQHF.

The chain carries TRBV20-1 and TRBJ1-3; TCRdb indicates TRBD1, and absent DNA this call remains unverified. In germline, CDR1 is DFQATT, CDR2 SNEGSKA (reference sequence). This CDR3 has 12 residues. The CDR3 spells CSAVDRGNTIYF.

The chain links TRBV20-1 to TRBJ1-6; lacking DNA, the TRBD1 call made by TCRdb goes unchecked. From germline, CDR1 is DFQATT and CDR2 SNEGSKA (reference sequence). The CDR3 sequence is 13 residues long. CDR3 loop: CSASGQGNSPLHF.